The TCR beta chain described here comes from a study of tumor-infiltrating lymphocytes in primary liver carcinoma. Study as a whole: Men and women, 30 to 69 years of age, made up the patients.

A note on this clonotype: Its antigen is still unknown.

Broader study findings: It was in tumors, not blood, that the top-250-clone fraction was significantly higher (p = 0.039).

CDR1 SGHRS and CDR2 YFSETQ come from the germline V gene. With 8 bases clipped from V and 0 bases from J, the junction kept 9 bases outside the gene matches. The CDR3 length is 15 residues. They got blood RNA out of unsorted whole blood and also pulled out germline DNA. Synthesis of TCR beta cDNA was carried out from about 0.55 ug total RNA with a constant-region primer. Each TCR beta library was derived from three nested multiplex PCR rounds that employed slightly modified ARM-PCR. TRBV1-TRBV30 forward primers and a C-beta reverse primer were used in the first two PCR rounds, which each ran for approximately 9 cycles. Using its own MiXCR run on the multiplex PCR reads, TCRdb lists one record per CDR3 protein. The sample consists of fewer than 400,000 distinct CDR3 sequences, 55% to 65% of them appearing once.

The chain carries TRBV5-1 and TRBJ2-3; 7 bases fit TRBD2. Input material: peripheral blood. The clonotype was recovered from a man aged 35 to 55 with primary liver carcinoma and hepatitis B virus infection. CDR3 sequence reads: CASWWGSGSTDTQYF. The CDR3, as DNA: TGCGCCAGTTGGTGGGGTAGCGGGAGCACAGATACGCAGTATTTT.